The 11 T cell receptor beta chains below come from one sample, sequenced in a study of shared clonotypes between healthy human individuals. The repertoire was sequenced with immunoSEQ multiplex PCR; TCRdb's copy has only in-frame clones and lacks some. The table has roughly 1,800,000 clones, roughly 94% seen once. The naive CD8 fraction comprised CD45RO-negative cells positively selected for CCR7 and excluded terminally differentiated effector memory CD45RA+ cells. Sequencing input: naive CD8+ T cells sorted from blood. Every receptor here comes from a man between 18 and 29 years old in good health.

The V call is TRBV27, the J call TRBJ2-3; 9 bases map to TRBD2. After removal of 7 bases from V and 2 bases from J, the junction contained 7 bases not matched to a gene. Germline-derived CDR1 and CDR2 are MNHEY and SMNVEV (reference sequence). The CDR3 runs 15 residues. This CDR3 reads CASNGGGGDTDTQYF. In DNA form, the CDR3 reads TGTGCCAGCAACGGAGGCGGGGGGGACACAGATACGCAGTATTTT.

The J gene is TRBJ2-7, the V gene TRBV4-1; TRBD2 might be the D (5 bases). V was cut by 4 bases and J by 1 base, with 11 bases left in between. The germline V gene has CDR1 MGHRA and CDR2 YSYEKL. This CDR3 is built from 14 residues. CDR3 protein: CASSPLLGSYEQYF. The CDR3 DNA follows: TGCGCCAGCAGCCCACTACTAGGTTCCTACGAGCAGTACTTC.

The chain links TRBV7-8 to TRBJ2-5, with D tentatively TRBD1 (5 bases). Per germline, CDR1 SGHVS and CDR2 FQNEAQ. The CDR3 consists of 12 residues. Trimming stripped 3 bases from V and 4 bases from J, with 6 bases between. CDR3 DNA: TGTGCCAGCAGCTTGCAGGGAGAGACCCAGTACTTC. Translation gives CASSLQGETQYF.

This clone is a singleton in its sample. Additional DNA sequences in this sample encode the identical CDR3. The chain combines TRBV4-1 with TRBJ2-1; weak D call: TRBD1 (6 bases). The germline V and J ends were trimmed by 0 bases and 7 bases, with 7 bases remaining between them. Germline loops: CDR1 MGHRA, CDR2 YSYEKL. The CDR3 totals 13 residues. CDR3 loop: CASSQERGNEQFF. CDR3 bases: TGCGCCAGCAGCCAAGAGAGGGGGAATGAGCAGTTCTTC.

V is TRBV5-1 and J is TRBJ2-7; 7 nucleotides align to TRBD2. The CDR3 loop spans 14 amino acids. CDR1 SGHRS and CDR2 YFSETQ come from the germline V gene. With V trimmed by 5 bases and J by 3 bases, 8 bases remained unmatched. DNA of the CDR3: TGCGCCAGCAGTTTTGCTCCTAGCGGCTACGAGCAGTACTTC. Its protein product is CASSFAPSGYEQYF.

On this clone: Other DNA sequences in the sample encode the same CDR3. This chain uses TRBV27 with TRBJ2-7; perhaps TRBD1 as D (6 bases). The V gene's germline CDR1 is MNHEY and CDR2 SMNVEV (reference sequence). This CDR3 is built from 14 residues. V was clipped by 5 bases and J by 1 base, with 12 bases between them. This chain's CDR3 is CASSPLDRSYEQYF. The CDR3 coding sequence is TGTGCCAGCAGTCCCTTAGACAGGTCCTACGAGCAGTACTTC.

The rearrangement joins TRBV6-6 to TRBJ2-7; the D gene is possibly TRBD1 (5 bases). With 6 bases removed from V and 6 bases from J, the gap between germline ends came to 15 bases. Germline CDR1 is MNHNY and CDR2 is SVGAGI (reference sequence). The CDR3 is 13 residues long. Here the CDR3 reads CASSDPTASEQYF. CDR3 sequence (DNA): TGTGCCAGCAGCGACCCGACAGCTAGCGAGCAGTACTTC.

The V gene is TRBV9, the J gene TRBJ1-1; tentatively, D is TRBD1 (5 bases). Trimming took off 0 bases at V and 7 bases at J, with 7 bases between the two ends. CDR3 length: 12 amino acids. In germline, CDR1 is SGDLS, CDR2 YYNGEE. CDR3 loop: CASSVVGDEAFF. The CDR3 region has the DNA TGTGCCAGCAGCGTAGTGGGGGATGAAGCTTTCTTT.

The chain uses TRBV5-1 and TRBJ2-1, with D perhaps matching TRBD1 (6 bases). Trimming removed 1 base at V and 3 bases at J, with 11 bases between. Germline lookup yields CDR1 SGHRS and CDR2 YFSETQ. This CDR3 comprises 15 residues. The chain's CDR3 is CASSLRDRLYNEQFF. The CDR3 DNA reads as TGCGCCAGCAGCTTGCGAGACAGGCTCTACAATGAGCAGTTCTTC.

This clone was detected once. CDR3 DNA: TGTGCCTGGAGTATGCGGGGTGGGGGCAATCAGCCCCAGCATTTT. It specifies CAWSMRGGGNQPQHF. The V gene is TRBV30, the J gene TRBJ1-5, with D uncertain. CDR3 length equals 15 residues. Deletions cut 2 bases from V and 2 bases from J, with 13 bases between. Germline assignment: CDR1 GTSNPN and CDR2 SVGIG (reference sequence).

As to this clone: The same CDR3 can be traced to other DNA sequences in this sample. The rearrangement uses TRBV27 and TRBJ1-1; D unresolved. Germline V lookup: CDR1 MNHEY, CDR2 SMNVEV (reference sequence). Trimming removed 0 bases at V and 5 bases at J, with 7 bases between. The CDR3 totals 13 residues. The CDR3 is CASSLSGGTEAFF. CDR3 nucleotides: TGTGCCAGCAGTTTATCGGGTGGAACTGAAGCTTTCTTT.